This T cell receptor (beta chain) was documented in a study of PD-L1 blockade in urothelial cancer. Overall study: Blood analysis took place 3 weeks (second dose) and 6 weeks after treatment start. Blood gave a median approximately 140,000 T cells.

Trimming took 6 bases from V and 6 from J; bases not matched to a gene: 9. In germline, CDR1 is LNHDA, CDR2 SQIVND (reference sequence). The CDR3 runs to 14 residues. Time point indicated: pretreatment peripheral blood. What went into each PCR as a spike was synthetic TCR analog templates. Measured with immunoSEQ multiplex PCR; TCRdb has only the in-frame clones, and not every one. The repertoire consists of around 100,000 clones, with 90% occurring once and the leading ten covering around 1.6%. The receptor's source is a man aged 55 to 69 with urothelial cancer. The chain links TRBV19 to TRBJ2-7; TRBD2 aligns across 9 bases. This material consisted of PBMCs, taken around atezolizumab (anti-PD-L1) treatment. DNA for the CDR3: TGTGCCAGTAGAATGGTGGCGGGAGGGGCCGAGCAGTACTTC. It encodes CASRMVAGGAEQYF.